The 26 T cell receptor beta chains in this list originate from one sample, sequenced in a study of shared clonotypes between healthy human individuals. Using immunoSEQ multiplex PCR, the repertoire was profiled, and TCRdb retains in-frame clones only, with some absent. The table lists 2,500,000 or so clones, less than 95% of them singletons, with more than 0.35% in the top ten. Sequencing input: naive CD4+ T cells from PBMCs. The subset here: CD45RA+ positively selected. The receptors were sampled from a man in his late teens or twenties in good health. Some clones in this sample may be carry-over from other donors' samples.

The chain uses TRBV5-1 and TRBJ1-5; D uncertain. The CDR3 is 16 amino acids. The germline gives CDR1 SGHRS, CDR2 YFSETQ. V dropped 2 bases and J dropped 0 bases, with 12 bases sitting between them. The CDR3 protein is CASSLGMDNSNQPQHF. In DNA, the CDR3 is TGCGCCAGCAGCTTAGGGATGGATAATAGCAATCAGCCCCAGCATTTT.

The chain is built from TRBV27 and TRBJ2-7; 8 nucleotides match TRBD1. The germline V gene has CDR1 MNHEY and CDR2 SMNVEV (reference sequence). There are 14 residues in the CDR3. Trimming took 2 bases from V and 2 from J; bases not matched to a gene: 2. The CDR3 coding sequence is TGTGCCAGCAGTTTACGGACAGGGCCCTACGAGCAGTACTTC. It translates to CASSLRTGPYEQYF.

Note on this clone: The same CDR3 can be traced to other DNA sequences in this sample. This chain uses TRBV28 with TRBJ1-5; D unresolved. V was pared by 4 bases and J by 4 bases, with 5 bases between. Germline V gene lookup returns CDR1 MDHEN and CDR2 SYDVKM. There are 12 residues in the CDR3. CDR3 loop: CASSSRNQPQHF. Written as DNA, the CDR3 is TGTGCCAGCAGTTCAAGAAATCAGCCCCAGCATTTT. The whole variable domain, remainder taken from reference TRBV28 and TRBJ1-5, is DVKVTQSSRYLVKRTGEKVFLECVQDMDHENMFWYRQDPGLGLRLIYFSYDVKMKEKGDIPEGYSVSREKKERFSLILESASTNQTSMYLCASSSRNQPQHFGDGTRLSIL.

This clone was seen a few times. The genes are TRBV11-2 and TRBJ1-5; D gene ambiguous. The CDR3 is 12 amino acids. The ends were cut back, 0 bases at V and 9 bases at J, with 6 bases in the middle. Germline CDR1 is SGHAT and CDR2 is FQNNGV. CDR3 bases: TGTGCCAGCAGCTTAGATCTCGGGCCCCAGCATTTT. This translates into CASSLDLGPQHF.

The rearrangement joins TRBV28 to TRBJ2-7, with unresolved D. CDR1 MDHEN and CDR2 SYDVKM come from the germline V gene. Trimming cost V 7 bases and J 6 bases, with 7 bases left between them. The CDR3 runs 10 residues. DNA of the CDR3: TGTGCCAGCAAGAGTGTCGAGCAGTACTTC. It is translated as CASKSVEQYF.

DNA for the CDR3: TGTGCCAGCAGCTTGATTGGGCAGGACGAGCAGTACTTC. Amino acid sequence: CASSLIGQDEQYF. The chain uses TRBV5-4 and TRBJ2-7, with D unresolved. The CDR3 sequence is 13 residues long. From germline, CDR1 is SGHNT and CDR2 YYREEE (reference sequence). The germline V and J ends were trimmed by 1 base and 5 bases, with 10 bases remaining between them.

Here the CDR3 reads CASRRDRANEKLFF. CDR3 in DNA: TGTGCCAGCAGGCGGGACAGGGCTAATGAAAAACTGTTTTTT. J is TRBJ1-4 and V is TRBV6-1; TRBD1 aligns across 9 bases. The CDR3 is 14 amino acids. Trimming removed 6 bases from V and 3 bases from J; junction bases left unmatched: 2. Per germline, CDR1 MNHNS and CDR2 SASEGT.

The V call is TRBV7-2, the J call TRBJ2-1, with 7 nucleotides matching TRBD2. Trimming took 0 bases from V and 1 from J; bases not matched to a gene: 9. Per germline, CDR1 SGHTA and CDR2 FQGNSA. This CDR3 comprises 18 residues. The CDR3 loop reads CASSLAPRAGRSYNEQFF. CDR3 nucleotides: TGTGCCAGCAGCTTAGCCCCTCGGGCCGGGAGGTCCTACAATGAGCAGTTCTTC.

This rearrangement joins TRBV25-1 to TRBJ1-1; tentatively, D is TRBD1 (5 bases). CDR1 is MGHDK, CDR2 SYGVNS, per germline. Trimming took 1 base from V and 1 from J, leaving 10 bases between them. The CDR3 is made up of 15 amino acids. The CDR3 loop is CASSESRGGNTEAFF. In nucleotides, the CDR3 is TGTGCCAGCAGTGAATCCCGGGGGGGGAACACTGAAGCTTTCTTT.

Only a few counts were recorded for this clone. The rearrangement uses TRBV20-1 and TRBJ2-7, with 7 bases identical to TRBD1. V was clipped by 6 bases and J by 6 bases; unmatched bases: 5. Germline-derived CDR1 and CDR2 are DFQATT and SNEGSKA (reference sequence). The CDR3 is 11 amino acids. CDR3 sequence (DNA): TGCAGTGCCTCTGACAGGGTCGAGCAGTACTTC. Its protein product is CSASDRVEQYF.

V is TRBV28 and J is TRBJ1-4, with D perhaps TRBD1 (6 bases). This CDR3 has 15 residues. V was shortened by 6 bases and J by 8 bases, with 19 bases between the two germline ends. Per germline, CDR1 MDHEN and CDR2 SYDVKM. The CDR3 DNA reads as TGTGCCAGCAGGCCCCCGGGGGGCGCGGGGGAAAAACTGTTTTTT. Protein sequence: CASRPPGGAGEKLFF.

The chain combines TRBV28 with TRBJ1-2; 7 positions agree with TRBD1. The CDR3 is made up of 14 amino acids. Germline CDR1 and CDR2: MDHEN and SYDVKM. The junction had 7 bases not matched to a gene; V was cut back by 5 bases and J by 4 bases. The chain's CDR3 is CASSRMDRTYGYTF. In DNA, the CDR3 is TGTGCCAGCAGTCGAATGGACAGGACCTATGGCTACACCTTC.

The chain has TRBV18 and TRBJ2-4, with a weak D call TRBD1 (6 bases). The germline V gene encodes CDR1 KGHSH and CDR2 LQKENI. The germline V and J ends were trimmed by 3 bases and 8 bases, with 23 bases remaining between them. This CDR3 contains 17 residues. DNA for the CDR3: TGTGCCAGCTCACCGACGAGGGACATCCTTAAAGCGGACATTCAGTACTTC. Its protein product is CASSPTRDILKADIQYF.

The rearrangement joins TRBV5-1 to TRBJ2-2; a possible D gene is TRBD2 (6 bases). This CDR3 contains 16 residues. Germline V gene sequence: CDR1 SGHRS, CDR2 YFSETQ. V lost 1 base to trimming and J lost 0 bases, with 10 bases between them. The CDR3 region is CASSLWGGTNTGELFF. CDR3 nucleotide sequence: TGCGCCAGCAGCTTGTGGGGCGGGACGAACACCGGGGAGCTGTTTTTT.

The chain links TRBV15 to TRBJ1-1; TRBD1 might be the D (6 bases). V was pared by 8 bases and J by 1 base, with 14 bases between. The CDR3 has 14 residues. Germline CDR1 and CDR2: LNHNV and YYDKDF (reference sequence). This chain's CDR3 is CATSSGQPNTEAFF. The CDR3 coding sequence is TGTGCCACCTCCTCCGGACAGCCGAACACTGAAGCTTTCTTT.

CDR3 nucleotides: TGCGCCAGCAGCCCCCTAGGCCAGTACGGTGGAGGCACTGAAGCTTTCTTT. Translating it yields CASSPLGQYGGGTEAFF. The chain employs TRBV5-1 and TRBJ1-1, with unresolved D. The CDR3 consists of 17 residues. V gave up 4 bases and J gave up 4 bases, with 23 bases separating them. The germline V gene has CDR1 SGHRS and CDR2 YFSETQ.

The chain combines TRBV5-1 with TRBJ1-1, with D unresolved. Germline lookup yields CDR1 SGHRS and CDR2 YFSETQ. Trimming removed 1 base at V and 1 base at J, with 11 bases between. This CDR3 spans 15 amino acids. Here the CDR3 reads CASSLQAPGNTEAFF. The CDR3 nucleotides read TGCGCCAGCAGCTTGCAGGCCCCTGGGAACACTGAAGCTTTCTTT.

This clone was seen only once. The J gene is TRBJ2-7, the V gene TRBV7-6; 11 bases line up with TRBD2. Per the germline V gene, CDR1 is SGHVS and CDR2 is FNYEAQ. V shed 2 bases, J shed 4 bases, and the junction held 10 bases outside the gene matches. The CDR3 is 17 residues long. For the CDR3, the DNA is TGTGCCAGCAGCTTAACCCCCGATAGCGGGAGGGAGTACGAGCAGTACTTC. Protein: CASSLTPDSGREYEQYF.

This chain joins TRBV5-4 and TRBJ2-7, with 8 bases fitting TRBD1. V dropped 0 bases and J dropped 5; count of bases not matched to a gene: 7. This CDR3 is 15 amino acids long. In germline, CDR1 is SGHNT, CDR2 YYREEE (reference sequence). DNA of the CDR3: TGTGCCAGCAGCTTGGGAGCAGGGGGCCGGGACGAGCAGTACTTC. Encoded protein: CASSLGAGGRDEQYF.

This chain joins TRBV7-8 and TRBJ1-2, with D hard to call. The length of the CDR3 is 14 residues. Trimming stripped 5 bases from V and 3 bases from J, with 13 bases between. The V gene's germline CDR1 is SGHVS and CDR2 FQNEAQ. The CDR3: CASSTEGRHYGYTF. In DNA form, the CDR3 reads TGTGCCAGCAGCACCGAAGGCCGGCACTATGGCTACACCTTC.

Concerning this clone itself: Other DNA sequences in this sample translate to the same CDR3. The chain recombines TRBV28 with TRBJ2-3; TRBD1 might be the D (6 bases). Germline V gene data show CDR1 as MDHEN and CDR2 as SYDVKM. With 1 base removed from V and 8 bases from J, the gap between germline ends came to 7 bases. This CDR3 is 12 amino acids long. The CDR3: CASSLLGGTQYF. The DNA for the CDR3 is TGTGCCAGCAGTTTATTAGGGGGTACGCAGTATTTT.

This chain uses TRBV5-1 with TRBJ1-2; 8 bases fit TRBD1. CDR1 and CDR2 (germline): SGHRS, YFSETQ. The CDR3 contains 15 residues. Losses at the gene ends were 3 bases for V and 2 bases for J; bases not matched to a gene: 6. CDR3 nucleotides: TGCGCCAGCAGCTCGGGAGACAGGGGCAACTATGGCTACACCTTC. Its translation: CASSSGDRGNYGYTF.

This clone has just a few counts. The rearrangement links TRBV4-1 to TRBJ1-5; no definite D call. V was cut by 0 bases and J by 9 bases, with 12 bases left in between. Per germline, CDR1 MGHRA and CDR2 YSYEKL. The CDR3 covers 14 residues. As DNA, the CDR3 is TGCGCCAGCAGCCAAGATGCCTCCGATAGGCCCCAGCATTTT. It specifies CASSQDASDRPQHF.

The genes are TRBV7-2 and TRBJ2-5; D is unclear. Germline CDR1 is SGHTA and CDR2 is FQGNSA. V was cut by 1 base and J by 5 bases, with 14 bases left in between. The CDR3 is 15 amino acids. The CDR3 reads CASSLEGPVGETQYF. For the CDR3, the DNA is TGTGCCAGCAGCTTAGAGGGTCCAGTCGGGGAGACCCAGTACTTC.

The CDR3 is CASSLTASIETQYF. CDR3 bases: TGTGCCAGCAGCTTAACGGCGAGTATAGAGACCCAGTACTTC. The gene calls are TRBV11-2 and TRBJ2-5; no clear D gene. Per the germline V gene, CDR1 is SGHAT and CDR2 is FQNNGV. This CDR3 has 14 residues. V was cut by 2 bases and J by 4 bases, with 11 bases left in between.

The gene calls are TRBV4-2 and TRBJ2-7, with 10 positions matching TRBD1. With 0 bases clipped from V and 4 bases from J, the junction kept 9 bases outside the gene matches. This CDR3 has 17 amino acids. Germline assignment: CDR1 LGHNA and CDR2 YNFKEQ. CDR3 sequence (DNA): TGTGCCAGCAGCCAAGAGCGGAGGGACAGGGGCAGATACGAGCAGTACTTC. It is translated as CASSQERRDRGRYEQYF.